These 10 T cell receptor beta chains came from one sample sequenced in a study of cytomegalovirus exposure and HLA in healthy donors. Primers: 60 Vbeta forward and 13 Jbeta reverse. Some clones are missing from TCRdb's copy, which holds only in-frame ones; the method was immunoSEQ multiplex PCR. Recorded for this sample: roughly 200,000 clones. The sequenced sample was PBMCs. Source of these receptors: a man aged 25 to 45 in good health and CMV-seronegative.

The V call is TRBV29-1, the J call TRBJ1-2, with D unresolved. The CDR3 sequence is 11 residues long. Between the trimmed V and J ends, which lost 4 bases and 1 base, there was a span of 4 bases. Germline V gene lookup returns CDR1 SQVTM and CDR2 ANQGSEA. The CDR3 is CSVVSNYGYTF. DNA for the CDR3: TGCAGCGTTGTGAGTAACTATGGCTACACCTTC. The variable domain in full, with the rest retrieved from reference TRBV29-1 and TRBJ1-2, is SAVISQKPSRDICQRGTSLTIQCQVDSQVTMMFWYRQQPGQSLTLIATANQGSEATYESGFVIDKFPISRPNLTFSTLTVSNMSPEDSSIYLCSVVSNYGYTFGSGTRLTVV.

The rearrangement uses TRBV19 and TRBJ1-3; maybe TRBD1 (6 bases). CDR3 length equals 14 residues. V lost 6 bases and J 4 bases, leaving 13 bases between the germline ends. Germline CDR1 is LNHDA and CDR2 is SQIVND (reference sequence). The CDR3 nucleotides are TGTGCCAGTAGCACAGGGTTCTCAGGAAACACCATATATTTT. This codes for CASSTGFSGNTIYF.

The CDR3 loop is CASSWLTPGSTGELFF. The CDR3 DNA reads TGTGCCAGCAGTTGGTTGACCCCGGGATCCACCGGGGAGCTGTTTTTT. This chain links TRBV28 with TRBJ2-2, with TRBD2 as a possible D gene (5 bases). This CDR3 is built from 16 residues. V lost 4 bases and J lost 4, with 16 bases in between. CDR1 MDHEN and CDR2 SYDVKM come from the germline V gene.

The J gene is TRBJ1-5, the V gene TRBV28; 7 nucleotides align to TRBD1. The trim removed 3 bases at V and 5 bases at J, leaving 7 bases unmatched. Germline-derived CDR1 and CDR2 are MDHEN and SYDVKM. The CDR3 is 15 residues long. The CDR3 is CASSFYRGGHQPQHF. As DNA, the CDR3 is TGTGCCAGCAGTTTTTACAGGGGAGGTCATCAGCCCCAGCATTTT.

V gene TRBV11-3 combines with J gene TRBJ2-3; 8 nucleotides match TRBD2. The CDR3 loop spans 16 amino acids. V trimming: 5 bases; J trimming: 2 bases; junction bases outside the gene matches: 9. Germline CDR1 SGHNT, CDR2 YENEEA. This CDR3 is CASSLRVAGYTDTQYF. CDR3 DNA sequence: TGTGCCAGCAGCCTTCGGGTAGCGGGGTACACAGATACGCAGTATTTT.

V gene TRBV2 combines with J gene TRBJ1-5; TRBD1 matches at 9 bases. The germline gives CDR1 SNHLY, CDR2 FYNNEI. The CDR3 is 15 amino acids. V was clipped by 7 bases and J by 2 bases; unmatched bases: 6. The CDR3 bases are TGTGCCAGCACGCAGGGACAGGGAGGCAATCAGCCCCAGCATTTT. Protein: CASTQGQGGNQPQHF.

The J gene is TRBJ2-5, the V gene TRBV7-7, with a possible D match to TRBD1 (6 bases). The CDR3 is 15 residues long. Trimming removed 1 base at V and 7 bases at J, with 16 bases between. The germline CDR1 and CDR2 sequences are SSHAT and FNYEAQ (reference sequence). Here the CDR3 reads CASSLEGLGAGTQYF. The CDR3 nucleotides are TGTGCCAGCAGCTTAGAGGGTTTGGGGGCAGGGACCCAGTACTTC. Full variable domain (outside the CDR3, taken from reference TRBV7-7 and TRBJ2-5): GAGVSQSPRYKVTKRGQDVTLRCDPISSHATLYWYQQALGQGPEFLTYFNYEAQPDKSGLPSDRFSAERPEGSISTLTIQRTEQRDSAMYRCASSLEGLGAGTQYFGPGTRLLVL.

The chain couples TRBV27 to TRBJ2-5; 7 bases map to TRBD2. The J call is in doubt because the DNA end fits TRBJ2-7 better. Germline assignment: CDR1 MNHEY and CDR2 SMNVEV (reference sequence). The CDR3 totals 16 residues. CDR3 sequence: CASSLEGGAGDYEQYF. The CDR3 region has the DNA TGTGCCAGCAGTTTAGAAGGAGGGGCGGGAGACTACGAGCAGTACTTC.

The chain uses TRBV19 and TRBJ2-5, with TRBD2 as a possible D gene (5 bases). The better agreement between TRBJ2-7 and the DNA end casts doubt on the J call. Germline V gene lookup returns CDR1 LNHDA and CDR2 SQIVND (reference sequence). The length of the CDR3 is 14 residues. For the CDR3, the DNA is TGTGCCAGTAGTATAACGGACGGAGGTTACGAGCAGTACTTC. This sequence encodes CASSITDGGYEQYF.

The chain recombines TRBV6-5 with TRBJ1-1, with D tentatively TRBD1 (6 bases). Trimming removed 2 bases from V and 8 bases from J, with 12 bases in between. The CDR3 is made up of 13 amino acids. The V gene's germline CDR1 is MNHEY and CDR2 SVGAGI. CDR3 bases: TGTGCCAGCAGTTACCAAGGGGGAAGGGAAGCTTTCTTT. Translating it yields CASSYQGGREAFF.